One sample yielded the 6 T cell receptor beta chains listed below, sequenced in a study of T cell responses to AZD1222 COVID-19 vaccine. Generated by immunoSEQ multiplex PCR, the TCRdb table keeps only in-frame clones and is missing some. The sample has nearly 35,000 clones; 85% to 90% are singletons. The source material was peripheral blood, sampled 28 days after the second AZD1222 dose. These receptors were taken from an adult who received the AZD1222 COVID-19 vaccine.

The J gene is TRBJ2-1, the V gene TRBV5-6; D unclear. The V end lost 4 bases, the J end lost 3 bases, and 20 bases lay between the germline ends. The CDR3 covers 17 residues. CDR1 is SGHDT, CDR2 YYEEEE, per germline. The CDR3 nucleotides read TGTGCCAGCAGCCTGCCGGGTAGCCAAGAAAGCTACAATGAGCAGTTCTTC. Translating it yields CASSLPGSQESYNEQFF.

The chain recombines TRBV3-1 (or the pseudogene TRBV3-2) with TRBJ2-2; D gene ambiguous. The CDR3 sequence is 19 residues long. CDR1 and CDR2 from the germline V gene are LGHDT and YNNKEL (reference sequence). Trimming removed 4 bases at V and 2 bases at J, with 23 bases between. The CDR3 protein is CASSPGFGRRGGNTGELFF. In nucleotides, the CDR3 is TGTGCCAGCAGCCCCGGTTTCGGCAGGCGAGGTGGAAACACCGGGGAGCTGTTTTTT.

The chain has TRBV6-1 and TRBJ1-4, with 7 bases lining up with TRBD1. The length of the CDR3 is 16 residues. The V and J ends lost 4 bases and 3 bases, in that order; junction bases with no gene match: 8. Germline V gene lookup returns CDR1 MNHNS and CDR2 SASEGT. The CDR3 loop is CASSARPGGANEKLFF. The CDR3 DNA sequence: TGTGCCAGCAGTGCGAGACCAGGGGGAGCTAATGAAAAACTGTTTTTT.

A few counts support this clone. The chain carries TRBV7-3 and TRBJ2-6, with 7 bases that match TRBD1. Unmatched junction bases numbered 11, after V lost 0 bases and J lost 3 bases. There are 19 residues in the CDR3. Germline V gives CDR1 SGHTA, CDR2 FQGTGA. The CDR3 sequence is CASSLTSGRGGFGANVLTF. Here the CDR3 DNA reads TGTGCCAGCAGCTTAACGTCAGGAAGAGGGGGCTTTGGGGCCAACGTCCTGACTTTC.

The genes are TRBV10-2 and TRBJ2-7; tentative D call: TRBD2 (5 bases). The CDR3 is made up of 13 amino acids. Trimming removed 2 bases from V and 6 bases from J, with 11 bases in between. CDR1 is WSHSY, CDR2 SAAADI, per germline. The CDR3 is CASSETEGVEQYF. CDR3 sequence (DNA): TGCGCCAGCAGTGAGACTGAGGGAGTCGAGCAGTACTTC.

V is TRBV2 and J is TRBJ1-2; no reliable D call. Deletions cut 2 bases from V and 4 bases from J, with 11 bases between. CDR1 SNHLY and CDR2 FYNNEI come from the germline V gene. This CDR3 spans 14 amino acids. CDR3 in amino acids: CASSELGFTYGYTF. The CDR3 nucleotides are TGTGCCAGCAGTGAACTGGGGTTCACCTATGGCTACACCTTC.